This TCR beta chain was recorded in a study of cytomegalovirus exposure and HLA in healthy donors (dated by TCRdb to 2016 to 2017). In the study overall: An earlier analysis of several hundred of the donors reported more than 250 Gb of sequence data and roughly 100 million unique TCR beta sequences from approximately 180 million T cells. An early release covering more than 500 HLA-typed donors comprised about 320 gigabases of sequencing data and around 85 million unique TCR sequences. Of the roughly 390 genotyped donors, 81% fell in the genetic ancestry cluster associated with self-reported Caucasian donors. The aim of the study was to test whether cataloging public T cell receptors could identify signatures of past pathogen exposure. The study profiled the T cell repertoires of about 640 subjects by immunosequencing and related them to cytomegalovirus serostatus. In addition to the first cohort of 666 subjects, a separate validation cohort of approximately 110 different subjects was used. To predict cytomegalovirus infection status, the study brought together high-throughput TCR immunosequencing, statistical association of individual TCRs with disease status, and machine learning. A later analysis re-analyzed previously published TCR beta repertoires from roughly 600 donors and added high-resolution HLA genotyping to study TCR occurrence patterns. Rather than drawing on any new phenotypic data, the later analysis identified candidate immune exposures from TCR beta sequences and the way those sequences occurred across donors. An earlier analysis of roughly 600 of the donors used high-throughput TCR beta sequencing to judge whether each TCR beta V gene segment behaved as functional or pseudogenic. Alongside the repertoire data, information on donor age, sex, ethnicity and CMV serostatus was compiled. A later genetic analysis took genome-wide SNP genotypes for about 65% of the 666 donors and used that subset as a discovery cohort. All discovery cohort repertoires had been generated on a single sequencing platform. HLA typing included class I and class II loci at four-digit resolution. The number of typed donors differed by locus: about 620-640 for A, B, C, DRB1 and DQB1; 522 for DQA1; around 610 for DPA1; and approximately 450 for DPB1. Roughly five DR-DQ haplotypes were treated as single units for association and clustering because of strong linkage in the cohort. Among 300 to 500 genotyped donors of the cohort, an average of roughly 230,000 unique TCR beta nucleotide sequences was sequenced per donor, of which 15% to 20% were non-productive.

The cohort consisted of 650 to 700 healthy bone marrow donors. At the time of sampling, all cohort members were nominally healthy, though unrecorded immune exposures were likely present. The donor was CMV seropositive and belonged to the group of 250 to 350 seropositive cohort members. Each donor provided a peripheral blood sample, and peripheral blood mononuclear cells were used for TCR beta sequencing. Genomic DNA extraction from the blood cell samples was performed with the Qiagen DNeasy Blood Extraction Kit. The full study reports these points: A later genetic analysis associated a missense DCLRE1C variant with V-gene and J-gene trimming of TCR beta chains, and an independent cohort replicated the association. A total of fewer than 200 TCR beta chains were listed by the study as associated with cytomegalovirus. Correlated functional status among segregating V segments might be attributable to linkage disequilibrium, but an unknown experimental factor could not be ruled out. The authors suggested that the approach could potentially be generalized to other disease states and immunological phenotypes. Roughly uniform sequencing depth across donors was assumed in presence/absence analyses, although this assumption may not hold. Most TCR sequences were observed very rarely across donors, whereas some public TCRs were present in many individuals. Several of the top co-occurrence clusters appeared to be linked to parvovirus B19, influenza, CMV and Epstein-Barr virus, according to a later analysis. When HLA alleles, especially DR and DQ, strongly co-occurred, attributing TCR associations to individual alleles was difficult. In an earlier analysis of some 500 of the donors, most TCR beta V segments appeared in productive rearrangements about 87% or about 30% of the time, broadly matching IMGT annotations. In a later analysis, the rate of TCR association differed among HLA loci, with DRB1 alleles having the most associated TCRs and HLA-C alleles having the fewest. In vitro tests confirmed that three of the cytomegalovirus-associated TCR beta chains recognize cytomegalovirus antigens. The 87-base-pair reads could not distinguish some IMGT-functional V segments, including TRBV6-2 and TRBV6-3, so those segments were excluded. HLA typing was unavailable for some donors at each locus, so association tests used only the typed subset. The sequencing pipeline was judged likely to have produced a cluster of highly shared sequence variants as a technical artifact. A further reported finding was that TCR beta sequences accurately predicted the HLA-A and HLA-B alleles for most subjects in the first cohort. In a later analysis, HLA-associated TCR beta chains were found to be more clonally expanded and to have lower generation probabilities than equally common non-associated chains. In both the original and validation cohorts, the classifier was reported to diagnose cytomegalovirus status with high specificity and sensitivity. CMV serostatus was the only immune exposure information available for the cohort. Specific HLA alleles were associated with 15,000 to 20,000 TCR beta sequences at a false discovery rate of 0.05 in a later analysis. This cohort had only TCR beta chains sequenced, and the lack of alpha or paired-chain data limited which features could be detected. In a later analysis, most CMV-associated TCR beta chains were found to appear HLA-restricted, with HLA associations seemingly driven largely by CMV exposure. According to a later genetic analysis, donors in an Asian-associated ancestry cluster had fewer N-insertions in productive TCRs than the approximately 650-donor mean. About 17 rarely observed V segments, including chromosome 9 orphons, were excluded from the earlier analysis of approximately 500 of the donors because counts were too low.

This clone was seen just once. The antigen it recognizes is unknown. No base quality information exists; no much larger clone differs at one position. Libraries came from the immunoSEQ multiplex PCR assay. The multiplex PCR relied on a mix of 60 forward primers for TCR Vbeta segments and 13 reverse primers for TCR Jbeta segments. Amplification of the CDR3 region of rearranged TCR beta genes was performed with a multiplex PCR assay on genomic DNA. The Illumina HiSeq System was used to sequence the amplified TCR beta libraries as 87-base-pair reads. On the authors' methods: A later analysis tallied around 80 million unique TCR beta chains across the 660 or so repertoires, and around 9.9 million of those chains were shared by two or more donors. To remove PCR and sequencing errors, raw reads were error-corrected and collapsed into unique sequences using a nearest-neighbor algorithm that merged closely related sequences. V, D and J gene segments were assigned by aligning CDR3 sequences to IMGT reference sequences. Each retained sequence needed at least a six-nucleotide match to both a V gene segment and a J gene segment. Rearrangements were called productive when the CDR3 lacked stop codons and stayed in frame with V and J; all others were non-productive. Following IMGT convention, CDR3 was defined as the stretch from the second conserved V-encoded cysteine to the conserved J-encoded phenylalanine. Sequences without an unambiguous match to a single V gene segment were excluded from the earlier analysis of about 630 of the donors. In an earlier analysis of roughly 500 of the donors, V segments were called functional above 56.7% productive rearrangements and were called segregating when the between-donor standard deviation exceeded 5%. A statistical classification framework was built to diagnose cytomegalovirus status from the catalog of TCR beta chain sequences. In a later analysis, TCR nucleotide sequences were compared against IMGT/GENE-DB human TR gene sequences so that V and J genes could be assigned. A later analysis assigned CDR3 sequences and most-parsimonious VDJ recombination scenarios with the TCRdist pipeline. In a later analysis, each TCR beta chain was defined by its CDR3 amino acid sequence together with its V-gene family, and reads without a unique V-gene family were excluded. In a later analysis, around 650 highly shared, low-generation-probability nucleotide sequences were removed to address suspected cross-contamination and a sequencing artifact. In a later analysis, a clonal expansion index for each public chain was calculated from normalized within-repertoire ranks of inferred template counts. In a later analysis, generation probabilities were computed with a VDJ recombination model fitted to out-of-frame rearrangements, and the resulting probabilities were checked against IGoR. In a later analysis, hypergeometric tests were used to score TCR-TCR, TCR-HLA and TCR-CMV co-occurrence, with a repertoire-size bias correction applied to TCR pairs. To estimate false discovery rates, a later analysis permuted the HLA or CMV assignments 20 times. In a later analysis, co-occurring TCRs were grouped using DBSCAN, and TCRdist sequence similarity was added for clustering within HLA-allele-positive subsets. Repertoires with fewer than 30,000 or more than 120,000 public chains were left out of co-occurrence clustering, as were about five repertoires with anomalous nucleotide sharing. This immuneACCESS table, as held by TCRdb, lists in-frame sequences with V and J called but not all clones. Of the missing ones, under half trace to an unresolved V gene in checked studies; the others have no known cause. Clonal size and the V and J genes are those of that table, whereas D and trimming came from the DNA. In this sample the table shows some 99,000 clones, roughly 70% of which occur a single time. The leading ten clones occupy about 5.7% of the sample.

V lost 4 bases and J lost 7 bases; the stretch between them is 17 bases long. From a lookup of the germline V gene, CDR1 and CDR2 are SGHTA and FQGNSA. From cysteine to phenylalanine, the CDR3 is 15 amino acids long. The read is trimmed to its CDR3 DNA, 45 bases read in frame from base 1. Recombination connected TRBV7-2 to TRBJ2-1; perhaps TRBD2 is the D gene, with 7 bases matching. The material sequenced was PBMCs. The sequence was obtained from a woman in her 70s in good health and CMV-seropositive. The DNA sequence follows: TGTGCCAGCAGCTCCTGGACTGGGGGGGCAAATGAGCAGTTCTTC. Translation gives CASSSWTGGANEQFF.